This is a list of T cell receptor beta chains from one sample in a study of regulatory T cells in long-lasting Graves disease. TCRdb itself ran the multiplex PCR reads through MiXCR, one entry per CDR3 protein. This repertoire shows 400,000 or so distinct CDR3 sequences, about a quarter found once; its top ten account for about a quarter. Here the sequenced sample was peripheral blood mononuclear cells (PBMCs), taken when the disease was refractory, from a patient treated with antithyroid drugs. The receptors shown here come from a female donor with Graves disease. The CDR3 runs from the conserved cysteine through the conserved F or W. A D gene is named only where the DNA matches it firmly. The size field is filled for only some rows; it gives once, few, many or a size class.

>TRBD1|TRBJ1-1|few|TRBV14
CASSQAWTGTEAFF
TGTGCCAGCAGCCAAGCGTGGACAGGGACTGAAGCTTTCTTT
>NA|TRBJ1-2|few|TRBV19
CASNKQGNYGYTF
TGTGCCAGTAACAAACAGGGAAACTATGGCTACACCTTC
>TRBD2|TRBJ2-1|few|TRBV2
CASSGTSGVEQFF
TGTGCCAGCAGTGGGACTAGCGGGGTTGAGCAGTTCTTC
>TRBD2|TRBJ2-1|few|TRBV20-1
CSARGSGLASNEQFF
TGCAGTGCTAGAGGTTCCGGACTAGCCTCCAATGAGCAGTTCTTC
>NA|TRBJ2-7|few|TRBV3-1
CASSQASLGEQYF
TGTGCCAGCAGCCAAGCCAGCTTAGGCGAGCAGTACTTC
>NA|TRBJ2-5|many|TRBV28
CASRDWETQYF
TGTGCCAGCAGGGATTGGGAGACCCAGTACTTC
>NA|TRBJ2-7|NA|TRBV19
CASRKTGFDEQYF
TGTGCCAGTAGGAAGACAGGTTTCGACGAGCAGTACTTC
>TRBD2|TRBJ2-4|NA|TRBV3-1
CASSQYTIAGGSKNIQYF
TGTGCCAGCAGCCAATACACCATAGCGGGAGGATCCAAAAACATTCAGTACTTC
>NA|TRBJ1-1|NA|TRBV30
CAWSEISEAFF
TGTGCCTGGAGTGAAATTTCTGAAGCTTTCTTT
>TRBD2|TRBJ2-1|few|TRBV11-2
CASSRGGGYSYNEQFF
TGTGCCAGCAGCCGGGGGGGCGGCTACTCCTACAATGAGCAGTTCTTC
>TRBD1|TRBJ1-6|many|TRBV20-1
CSATPWTGGFSPLHF
TGCAGTGCTACTCCCTGGACAGGGGGCTTTTCACCCCTCCACTTT
>TRBD1|TRBJ1-4|NA|TRBV18
CASSPMGQGAGLNEKLFF
TGTGCCAGCTCACCAATGGGACAGGGGGCCGGACTTAATGAAAAACTGTTTTTT
>TRBD1|TRBJ1-1|many|TRBV20-1
CSAPGTGSTEAFF
TGCAGTGCGCCAGGGACAGGGTCCACTGAAGCTTTCTTT
>TRBD1|TRBJ2-2|many|TRBV7-6
CASSLDRGRTGELFF
TGTGCCAGCAGCTTGGACAGGGGGCGGACCGGGGAGCTGTTTTTT
>TRBD1|TRBJ2-2|NA|TRBV7-2
CASSPRVTRGPNTGELFF
TGTGCCAGCAGCCCAAGGGTGACCAGGGGGCCGAACACCGGGGAGCTGTTTTTT
>TRBD1|TRBJ1-4|many|TRBV27
CASSFSGTGNEKLFF
TGTGCCAGCAGTTTCTCCGGGACAGGAAATGAAAAACTGTTTTTT
>NA|TRBJ1-1|few|TRBV28
CASSLLPQGALNTEAFF
TGTGCCAGCAGTTTACTTCCCCAGGGCGCTTTGAACACTGAAGCTTTCTTT
>NA|TRBJ2-7|many|TRBV27
CASSPLGLYEQYF
TGTGCCAGCAGTCCACTGGGGCTCTACGAGCAGTACTTC
>NA|TRBJ2-2|NA|TRBV6-2/TRBV6-3
CASSYSWQGNTGELFF
TGTGCCAGCAGTTACTCGTGGCAGGGTAACACCGGGGAGCTGTTTTTT
>NA|TRBJ2-3|NA|TRBV10-3
CAISERGEGDTQYF
TGTGCCATCAGTGAGAGGGGCGAGGGAGATACGCAGTATTTT
>NA|TRBJ1-5|NA|TRBV6-1
CASSQVPGAGNQPQHF
TGTGCCAGCAGCCAGGTCCCAGGGGCCGGTAATCAGCCCCAGCATTTT
>NA|TRBJ2-1|NA|TRBV10-3
CAISEGQGNNEQFF
TGTGCCATCAGTGAGGGGCAGGGGAACAATGAGCAGTTCTTC
>NA|TRBJ2-7|few|TRBV3-1
CASSQNPDHGHEQYF
TGTGCCAGCAGCCAGAACCCGGACCATGGCCACGAGCAGTACTTC
>TRBD2|TRBJ2-3|few|TRBV11-2
CASSFRTSGITDTQYF
TGTGCCAGCAGCTTTCGGACTAGCGGGATCACAGATACGCAGTATTTT
>NA|TRBJ1-5|many|TRBV28
CASTGGYTQGYNQPQHF
TGTGCCAGCACCGGCGGGTATACTCAAGGGTATAATCAGCCCCAGCATTTT
>NA|TRBJ2-7|NA|TRBV9
CASSQSWAVTEQYF
TGTGCCAGCAGCCAATCTTGGGCGGTAACCGAGCAGTACTTC
>NA|TRBJ2-1|NA|TRBV29-1
CSVVRLVGNEQFF
TGCAGCGTTGTTAGACTAGTTGGCAATGAGCAGTTCTTC
>NA|TRBJ2-5|many|TRBV12-3/TRBV12-4
CASSLAMGRETQYF
TGTGCCAGCAGTTTAGCAATGGGGCGGGAGACCCAGTACTTC
>TRBD1|TRBJ2-5|many|TRBV11-2
CASSLVGRDRGRETQYF
TGTGCCAGCAGCTTAGTGGGTCGGGACAGGGGGCGAGAGACCCAGTACTTC
>TRBD1|TRBJ1-2|NA|TRBV7-9
CASSLLQGDSHGYTF
TGTGCCAGCAGCTTATTACAGGGGGACTCCCATGGCTACACCTTC
>TRBD2|TRBJ2-3|NA|TRBV28
CASSSQREIADTQYF
TGTGCCAGCAGTTCGCAGCGGGAGATCGCAGATACGCAGTATTTT
>NA|TRBJ1-2|NA|TRBV7-9
CASSRTGGADYGYTF
TGTGCCAGCAGCCGCACCGGGGGCGCTGACTATGGCTACACCTTC
>NA|TRBJ2-7|few|TRBV4-2
CASSQAGNYEQYF
TGTGCCAGCAGCCAAGCGGGGAACTACGAGCAGTACTTC
>NA|TRBJ1-2|NA|TRBV5-1
CASSLTMNYGYTF
TGCGCCAGCAGCTTGACGATGAACTATGGCTACACCTTC
>TRBD2|TRBJ2-1|NA|TRBV3-1
CASSPEGLAGIEQFF
TGTGCCAGCAGCCCCGAGGGACTAGCGGGTATTGAGCAGTTCTTC
>TRBD2|TRBJ2-3|NA|TRBV4-1
CASSQGRSTTGGRATDTQYF
TGCGCCAGCAGCCAAGGGAGGAGCACTACCGGGGGGAGAGCGACAGATACGCAGTATTTT
>NA|TRBJ1-1|many|TRBV29-1
CSVAKTNTEAFF
TGCAGCGTTGCAAAAACGAACACTGAAGCTTTCTTT
>NA|TRBJ1-1|NA|TRBV7-9
CASSYWPGPNMNTEAFF
TGTGCCAGCAGCTATTGGCCAGGCCCAAATATGAACACTGAAGCTTTCTTT
>TRBD1|TRBJ1-4|NA|TRBV14
CASSHAGGFATNEKLFF
TGTGCCAGCAGCCACGCAGGGGGATTTGCAACTAATGAAAAACTGTTTTTT
>TRBD2|TRBJ2-7|many|TRBV2
CASGGTSGTYEQYF
TGTGCCAGCGGAGGGACTAGCGGGACCTACGAGCAGTACTTC
>NA|TRBJ2-1|few|TRBV7-2
CASSLDGGNYNEQFF
TGTGCCAGCAGCTTAGATGGTGGGAACTACAATGAGCAGTTCTTC
>NA|TRBJ1-2|many|TRBV28
CASSPQGRSYGYTF
TGTGCCAGCAGTCCCCAGGGTCGATCCTATGGCTACACCTTC
>NA|TRBJ2-3|NA|TRBV7-3
CASSLRAQGRGVLDTQYF
TGTGCCAGCAGCTTAAGGGCCCAGGGCAGGGGGGTCTTGGATACGCAGTATTTT
>NA|TRBJ1-1|many|TRBV12-3/TRBV12-4
CASSYGGSTEAFF
TGTGCCAGCAGTTACGGGGGGTCCACTGAAGCTTTCTTT
>NA|TRBJ1-1|few|TRBV29-1
CSVPARGSGNTEAFF
TGCAGCGTTCCGGCACGGGGGAGTGGGAACACTGAAGCTTTCTTT
>NA|TRBJ2-2|many|TRBV14
CASSQYTGELFF
TGTGCCAGCAGCCAATACACCGGGGAGCTGTTTTTT
>TRBD2|TRBJ2-4|NA|TRBV4-2
CASSPSGGRAKNIQYF
TGTGCCAGCAGCCCGAGCGGCGGGAGAGCCAAAAACATTCAGTACTTC
>TRBD1|TRBJ1-1|few|TRBV6-2/TRBV6-3
CASSPSGTGQLEAFF
TGTGCCAGCAGTCCATCCGGGACAGGGCAGCTCGAAGCTTTCTTT
>TRBD2|TRBJ2-3|NA|TRBV30
CAWSVQAGVGDTQYF
TGTGCCTGGAGTGTACAGGCGGGAGTGGGAGATACGCAGTATTTT
>NA|TRBJ1-1|many|TRBV6-5
CASSYSTHTEAFF
TGTGCCAGCAGTTACTCGACTCACACTGAAGCTTTCTTT
>NA|TRBJ1-3|few|TRBV28
CASRSGGDTIYF
TGTGCCAGCAGATCTGGTGGAGACACCATATATTTT
>NA|TRBJ1-1|NA|TRBV18
CASSPDTENTEAFF
TGTGCCAGCTCACCTGACACAGAGAACACTGAAGCTTTCTTT
>NA|TRBJ1-1|few|TRBV24-1
CATSDGARYTEAFF
TGTGCCACCAGTGACGGGGCCAGGTACACTGAAGCTTTCTTT
>TRBD2|TRBJ2-6|many|TRBV28
CASSPSGAGPGANVLTF
TGTGCCAGCAGTCCCAGCGGGGCAGGCCCTGGGGCCAACGTCCTGACTTTC